The clone carrying this TCR beta chain was seen once. The sample is drawn from a study of blood T cells in healthy people across ages. Germline lookup yields CDR1 ENHRY and CDR2 SYGVKD. The CDR3 length is 14 residues. V gave up 3 bases and J gave up 3 bases; unmatched junction bases: 3. A second PCR, run for about 6 to 12 cycles, used a sample-barcoded 5' primer plus a J-beta primer mix. TCRdb recomputed calls from the 5' RACE reads with MiXCR, one row per CDR3 protein. The sample records about 690,000 distinct CDR3 sequences, about 43% being singletons. Sequenced sample: blood. The genes are TRBV10-3 and TRBJ2-5, with 8 positions matching TRBD1. This TCR was recovered from an older man in good health. The CDR3 bases are TGTGCCATCAGTGACCTGACAGGGGAAGAGACCCAGTACTTC. This encodes CAISDLTGEETQYF.